The 24 T cell receptor beta chains below all came from one sample that was sequenced in a study of human T cells and chemical hapten exposure. Time point of the sample: pre-sensitization, week 0. Described treatment: therapeutic diphenylcyclopropenone sensitization with weekly scalp DPC. TCRdb reprocessed the RACE reads with MiXCR, giving one entry per CDR3 protein. The profile shows 100,000 to 150,000 distinct CDR3 sequences, roughly 12% of them singletons. The sample here was whole blood, taken in connection with sensitization to the hapten diphenylcyclopropenone (DPC). Receptors were obtained from a woman aged 18-29 years with alopecia areata. Some clones in this sample may be carry-over from other donors' samples.

This clonotype has a handful of counts. This chain uses TRBV9 with TRBJ2-6; no clear D. Germline CDR1 SGDLS, CDR2 YYNGEE. This CDR3 is 17 amino acids long. V gave up 3 bases and J gave up 0 bases, with 13 bases separating them. The CDR3 nucleotides are TGTGCCAGCAGCGGAAGGACCCTCTCCTCTGGGGCCAACGTCCTGACTTTC. Translation gives CASSGRTLSSGANVLTF. Combining the CDR3 with reference TRBV9 and TRBJ2-6 gives the whole variable domain DSGVTQTPKHLITATGQRVTLRCSPRSGDLSVYWYQQSLDQGLQFLIQYYNGEERAKGNILERFSAQQFPDLHSELNLSSLELGDSALYFCASSGRTLSSGANVLTFGAGSRLTVL.

This clonotype turned up a few times. V usage is TRBV2 and J usage is TRBJ1-1; the D gene is possibly TRBD1 (5 bases). Trimming left V 6 bases short and J 5 bases short, with 19 bases between. There are 15 residues in the CDR3. Germline V CDR1 and CDR2: SNHLY, FYNNEI. The CDR3 loop reads CASSWGTPPKTEAFF. Written as DNA, the CDR3 is TGTGCCAGCAGCTGGGGGACCCCCCCAAAGACTGAAGCTTTCTTT.

This clonotype was seen only a few times. The chain joins TRBV3-1 to TRBJ2-2, with 8 positions matching TRBD2. The CDR3 has 15 amino acids. Germline trimming cut 6 bases from V and 6 bases from J; bases unmatched to any gene: 9. The V gene's germline CDR1 is LGHDT and CDR2 YNNKEL (reference sequence). The CDR3 loop is CASRVGLAVPGELFF. CDR3 bases: TGTGCCAGCAGAGTAGGACTAGCCGTCCCCGGGGAGCTGTTTTTT.

The gene calls are TRBV3-1 and TRBJ2-3; D gene uncertain. CDR1 is LGHDT, CDR2 YNNKEL, per germline (reference sequence). This CDR3 region has 14 residues. Deletions cut 1 base from V and 2 bases from J, with 7 bases between. DNA of the CDR3: TGTGCCAGCAGCCAAGCGGCCGTCACAGATACGCAGTATTTT. This sequence encodes CASSQAAVTDTQYF.

This clonotype was seen a handful of times. The chain employs TRBV13 and TRBJ2-3, with TRBD1 as a possible D gene (7 bases). The CDR3 loop spans 15 amino acids. Per germline, CDR1 PRHDT and CDR2 FYEKMQ (reference sequence). Deletions cut 1 base from V and 5 bases from J, with 13 bases between. For the CDR3, the DNA is TGTGCCAGCAGCTTAGCGGAGGGGGCAGGAGATACGCAGTATTTT. Amino acids: CASSLAEGAGDTQYF.

This clonotype was picked up a small number of times. The chain recombines TRBV6-2 or TRBV6-3 with TRBJ2-3, with 7 bases lining up with TRBD2. The germline CDR1 and CDR2 sequences are MNHEY and SVGEGT. The CDR3 covers 15 residues. Trimming removed 4 bases from V and 4 bases from J; junction bases left unmatched: 8. CDR3: CASSSSGTNPDTQYF. CDR3 nucleotides: TGTGCCAGCAGTTCATCCGGGACTAATCCAGATACGCAGTATTTT.

The chain employs TRBV6-6 and TRBJ1-2; D ambiguous. Germline assignment: CDR1 MNHNY and CDR2 SVGAGI (reference sequence). The CDR3 sequence is 12 residues long. V was trimmed by 2 bases and J by 6 bases, leaving 7 bases between them. CDR3 bases: TGTGCCAGCAGTTACCATCAGGATGGCTACACCTTC. Translation gives CASSYHQDGYTF.

This clonotype was recorded a few times. V gene TRBV30 combines with J gene TRBJ1-2, with D possibly matching TRBD1 (5 bases). The CDR3 totals 11 residues. Per the germline V gene, CDR1 is GTSNPN and CDR2 is SVGIG (reference sequence). Deletions cut 8 bases from V and 2 bases from J, with 9 bases between. In DNA, the CDR3 is TGTGCCATACAGGAGAACTATGGCTACACCTTC. It yields the protein CAIQENYGYTF.

This clonotype came up a few times. The V call is TRBV4-3, the J call TRBJ2-1; 8 nucleotides line up with TRBD2. Germline values: CDR1 LGHNA, CDR2 YSLEER. The length of the CDR3 is 16 residues. The J segment lost 2 bases and the V segment lost 0 bases, leaving 3 bases of the junction unmatched. The CDR3 region is CASSQEEAGAYNEQFF. DNA for the CDR3: TGCGCCAGCAGCCAAGAGGAAGCGGGGGCCTACAATGAGCAGTTCTTC.

The CDR3 here is CASSLRGISNEKLFF. DNA of the CDR3: TGTGCCAGCAGCTTGCGTGGGATAAGTAATGAAAAACTGTTTTTT. The rearrangement uses TRBV5-6 and TRBJ1-4; no reliable D call. Trimming shortened V by 1 base and J by 4 bases, and 11 bases separated the two germline ends. Germline-derived CDR1 and CDR2 are SGHDT and YYEEEE. CDR3 length: 15 residues.

The rearrangement joins TRBV6-5 to TRBJ1-2, with D unresolved. The germline gives CDR1 MNHEY, CDR2 SVGAGI. Trimming left V 0 bases short and J 8 bases short, with 13 bases between. This CDR3 spans 14 amino acids. The CDR3 here is CASSYSLLARGYTF. The CDR3 nucleotides are TGTGCCAGCAGTTACTCATTGTTAGCGCGGGGCTACACCTTC.

This clonotype was found a few times. CDR3 in amino acids: CASSPRGQSNQPQHF. The CDR3 DNA reads TGTGCCAGCAGTCCCAGGGGACAGAGCAATCAGCCCCAGCATTTT. This sequence joins TRBV28 and TRBJ1-5; the match to TRBD1 covers 7 bases. Germline CDR1 reads MDHEN; CDR2 reads SYDVKM. The length of the CDR3 is 15 residues. The V gene end was trimmed by 5 bases and the J gene end by 1 base; junction bases not matched to a gene: 5.

The sample holds a few counts of this clonotype. The gene calls are TRBV29-1 and TRBJ1-1; D not resolved. Germline V lookup: CDR1 SQVTM, CDR2 ANQGSEA. CDR3 length: 13 residues. V was pared by 0 bases and J by 0 bases, with 5 bases between. The CDR3: CSVEDILNTEAFF. The CDR3 coding sequence is TGCAGCGTTGAAGACATATTGAACACTGAAGCTTTCTTT.

This clonotype was detected only a few times. This chain connects TRBV19 to TRBJ1-5; D may be TRBD1 (5 bases). The CDR3 spans 15 residues. The germline V gene encodes CDR1 LNHDA and CDR2 SQIVND (reference sequence). With 6 bases removed from V and 0 bases from J, the gap between germline ends came to 12 bases. CDR3 DNA: TGTGCCAGTAGCCCCTGGACAACTAGCAATCAGCCCCAGCATTTT. Encoded protein: CASSPWTTSNQPQHF.

V gene TRBV5-6 combines with J gene TRBJ2-5; possible D gene TRBD1, 6 bases. The CDR3 totals 14 residues. Germline V gene data show CDR1 as SGHDT and CDR2 as YYEEEE. V lost 4 bases to trimming and J lost 4 bases, with 14 bases between them. The CDR3: CASSREDRLETQYF. The CDR3 DNA reads TGTGCCAGCAGCCGGGAAGACAGGCTAGAGACCCAGTACTTC.

This clonotype was observed once. A much larger clone sits a single nucleotide away, making a read error possible. The genes are TRBV20-1 and TRBJ2-5; no firm D call. The CDR3 length is 11 residues. Germline CDR1 reads DFQATT; CDR2 reads SNEGSKA (reference sequence). The V gene lost 8 bases and the J gene lost 1 base, with 8 bases spanning the gap. For the CDR3, the DNA is TGCAGTACAGAGTGCCAAGAGACCCAGTACTTC. This encodes CSTECQETQYF.

This clonotype was observed a handful of times. The chain links TRBV7-2 to TRBJ2-7; the D gene is possibly TRBD1 (5 bases). Trimming left V 1 base short and J 6 bases short, with 10 bases between. Germline V lookup: CDR1 SGHTA, CDR2 FQGNSA. This CDR3 is 13 amino acids long. CDR3 in amino acids: CASSLGQGTEQYF. CDR3 DNA: TGTGCCAGCAGCTTAGGCCAGGGTACCGAGCAGTACTTC.

This clonotype was counted at least ten times. Here the CDR3 DNA reads TGTGCCAGCAGACCCCCCAGCAGGGACTTCAATCAGCCCCAGCATTTT. As protein: CASRPPSRDFNQPQHF. The rearrangement uses TRBV7-9 and TRBJ1-5; D is possibly TRBD1 (5 bases). The CDR3 is made up of 16 amino acids. In germline, CDR1 is SEHNR, CDR2 FQNEAQ (reference sequence). Trimming cost V 6 bases and J 3 bases, with 18 bases left between them.

The V call is TRBV2, the J call TRBJ2-2, with TRBD1 as a possible D gene (6 bases). Germline CDR1 and CDR2: SNHLY and FYNNEI. This CDR3 is 12 amino acids long. V lost 5 bases and J lost 9, with 10 bases in between. This chain's CDR3 is CASSPRGRELFF. CDR3 nucleotides: TGTGCCAGCAGTCCCAGGGGCCGGGAGCTGTTTTTT.

This clonotype showed up just a few times. The rearrangement links TRBV29-1 to TRBJ2-5; 10 nucleotides agree with TRBD2. V gave up 3 bases and J gave up 1 base; unmatched junction bases: 5. The length of the CDR3 is 15 residues. Germline CDR1 SQVTM, CDR2 ANQGSEA. CDR3 region: CSVDLAGEFQETQYF. CDR3 sequence (DNA): TGCAGCGTTGATCTAGCGGGGGAGTTCCAAGAGACCCAGTACTTC.

The chain couples TRBV7-6 to TRBJ2-2, with D uncertain. V shed 1 base and J shed 4 bases, with 10 bases lying between them. The germline gives CDR1 SGHVS, CDR2 FNYEAQ. CDR3 length: 15 residues. In nucleotides, the CDR3 is TGTGCCAGCAGCTTAGAAGGGTCGGGCACCGGGGAGCTGTTTTTT. Protein: CASSLEGSGTGELFF.

This rearrangement joins TRBV20-1 to TRBJ1-1; TRBD1 might be the D (5 bases). Germline V lookup: CDR1 DFQATT, CDR2 SNEGSKA (reference sequence). This CDR3 is built from 16 residues. With 6 bases removed from V and 7 bases from J, the gap between germline ends came to 27 bases. The CDR3 spells CSAKGPVGIIEGEAFF. In DNA form, the CDR3 reads TGCAGTGCCAAGGGGCCCGTAGGAATCATAGAGGGTGAAGCTTTCTTT.

This chain connects TRBV5-1 to TRBJ1-6, with D perhaps matching TRBD1 (5 bases). This CDR3 is 15 amino acids long. Germline V gives CDR1 SGHRS, CDR2 YFSETQ. Trimming took 0 bases from V and 5 from J, leaving 9 bases between them. The CDR3 nucleotides read TGCGCCAGCAGCTTGGCCCAGGGTAATAATTCACCCCTCCACTTT. Translating gives CASSLAQGNNSPLHF.

This chain links TRBV6-2 or TRBV6-3 with TRBJ2-2; 7 positions match TRBD1. The length of the CDR3 is 15 residues. Trimming cost V 2 bases and J 5 bases; bases outside gene matches: 5. Germline CDR1 reads MNHEY; CDR2 reads SVGEGT. The CDR3 loop reads CASSYEKGATGELFF. CDR3 nucleotides: TGTGCCAGCAGTTACGAAAAGGGGGCGACCGGGGAGCTGTTTTTT.